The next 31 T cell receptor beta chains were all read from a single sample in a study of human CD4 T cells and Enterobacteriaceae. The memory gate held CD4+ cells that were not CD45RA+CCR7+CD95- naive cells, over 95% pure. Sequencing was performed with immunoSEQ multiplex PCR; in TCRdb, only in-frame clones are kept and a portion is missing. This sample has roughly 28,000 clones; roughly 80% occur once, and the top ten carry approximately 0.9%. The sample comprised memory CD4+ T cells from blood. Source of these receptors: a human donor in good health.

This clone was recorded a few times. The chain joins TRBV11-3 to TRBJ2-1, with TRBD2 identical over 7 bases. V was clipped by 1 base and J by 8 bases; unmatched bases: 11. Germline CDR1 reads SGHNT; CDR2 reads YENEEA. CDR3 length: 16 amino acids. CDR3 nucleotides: TGTGCCAGCAGCTTAGGGGCTAGCGGTGCGGGAGATGAGCAGTTCTTC. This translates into CASSLGASGAGDEQFF.

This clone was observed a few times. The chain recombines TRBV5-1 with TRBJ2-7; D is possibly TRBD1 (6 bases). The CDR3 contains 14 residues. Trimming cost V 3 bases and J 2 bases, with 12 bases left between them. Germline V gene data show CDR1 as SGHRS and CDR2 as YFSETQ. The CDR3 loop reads CASSSSTGTYEQYF. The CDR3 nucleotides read TGCGCCAGCAGCTCCTCGACAGGTACCTACGAGCAGTACTTC.

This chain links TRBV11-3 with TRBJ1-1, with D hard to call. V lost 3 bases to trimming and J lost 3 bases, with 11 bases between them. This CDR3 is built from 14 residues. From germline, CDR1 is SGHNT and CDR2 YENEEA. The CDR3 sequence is CASSFAGIYTEAFF. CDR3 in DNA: TGTGCCAGCAGCTTCGCCGGGATCTACACTGAAGCTTTCTTT.

CDR3 in DNA: TGTGCCAGCAGTTACTCGAACGCCCGGGGCTACGAGCAGTACTTC. This translates into CASSYSNARGYEQYF. V usage is TRBV6-5 and J usage is TRBJ2-7; TRBD2 is a possible D gene (5 bases). Germline-derived CDR1 and CDR2 are MNHEY and SVGAGI. The CDR3 spans 15 residues. Trimming removed 0 bases at V and 3 bases at J, with 12 bases between.

CDR3 amino acids: CAWSVPGGKMNTEAFF. CDR3 nucleotide sequence: TGTGCCTGGAGTGTACCGGGGGGCAAGATGAACACTGAAGCTTTCTTT. The gene calls are TRBV30 and TRBJ1-1; D perhaps matches TRBD1 (6 bases). The CDR3 contains 16 residues. Germline V gene lookup returns CDR1 GTSNPN and CDR2 SVGIG (reference sequence). Trimming removed 0 bases from V and 0 bases from J, with 14 bases in between.

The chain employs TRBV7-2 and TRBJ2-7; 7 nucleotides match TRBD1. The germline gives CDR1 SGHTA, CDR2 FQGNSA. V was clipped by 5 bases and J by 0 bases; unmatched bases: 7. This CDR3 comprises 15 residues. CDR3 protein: CASSPQQGSSYEQYF. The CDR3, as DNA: TGTGCCAGCAGCCCGCAACAGGGGAGCTCCTACGAGCAGTACTTC.

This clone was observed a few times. Here the CDR3 reads CASNEGPTDTQYF. CDR3 DNA sequence: TGTGCCAGCAACGAGGGTCCCACAGATACGCAGTATTTT. The chain combines TRBV9 with TRBJ2-3; TRBD2 is a possible D gene (5 bases). Looked up from germline, CDR1 is SGDLS and CDR2 is YYNGEE. The CDR3 runs to 13 residues. V lost 6 bases, J lost 2 bases, and 10 bases lay in between.

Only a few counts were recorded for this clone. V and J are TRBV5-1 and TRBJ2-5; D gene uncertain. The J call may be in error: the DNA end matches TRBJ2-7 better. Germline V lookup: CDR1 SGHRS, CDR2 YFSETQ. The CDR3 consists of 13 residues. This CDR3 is CASSLEVWGEQYF. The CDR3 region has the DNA TGCGCCAGCAGCTTGGAGGTTTGGGGCGAGCAGTACTTC.

The CDR3 DNA is TGCGCCAGCACCTTTGAACCCCCTCAGCGGGAGGTGTTCTTC. This translates into CASTFEPPQREVFF. V gene TRBV5-1 combines with J gene TRBJ2-1, with 9 bases aligning to TRBD2. The germline V gene has CDR1 SGHRS and CDR2 YFSETQ. With 6 bases clipped from V and 15 bases from J, the junction kept 16 bases outside the gene matches. The CDR3 runs 14 residues.

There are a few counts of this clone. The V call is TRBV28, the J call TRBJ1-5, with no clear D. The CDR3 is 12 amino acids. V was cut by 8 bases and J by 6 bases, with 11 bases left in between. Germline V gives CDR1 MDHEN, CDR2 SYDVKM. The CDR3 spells CASVEGGQPQHF. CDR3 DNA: TGTGCCAGCGTGGAGGGTGGTCAGCCCCAGCATTTT. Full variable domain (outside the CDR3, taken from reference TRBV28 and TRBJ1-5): DVKVTQSSRYLVKRTGEKVFLECVQDMDHENMFWYRQDPGLGLRLIYFSYDVKMKEKGDIPEGYSVSREKKERFSLILESASTNQTSMYLCASVEGGQPQHFGDGTRLSIL.

The CDR3 bases are TGTGCCTGGAGGGATAGGATAACAATTGGTGAAAAACTGTTTTTT. Translating gives CAWRDRITIGEKLFF. The chain recombines TRBV30 with TRBJ1-4; D is unclear. Trimming removed 3 bases from V and 7 bases from J, with 18 bases in between. This CDR3 spans 15 amino acids. The germline CDR1 and CDR2 sequences are GTSNPN and SVGIG (reference sequence).

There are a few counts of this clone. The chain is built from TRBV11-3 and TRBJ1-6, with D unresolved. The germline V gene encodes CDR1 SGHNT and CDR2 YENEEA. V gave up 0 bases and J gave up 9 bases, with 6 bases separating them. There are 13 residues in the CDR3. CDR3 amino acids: CASSLDPASPLHF. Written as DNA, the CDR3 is TGTGCCAGCAGCTTAGATCCCGCTTCACCCCTCCACTTT. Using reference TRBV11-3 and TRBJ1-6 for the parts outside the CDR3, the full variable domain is EAGVVQSPRYKIIEKKQPVAFWCNPISGHNTLYWYLQNLGQGPELLIRYENEEAVDDSQLPKDRFSAERLKGVDSTLKIQPAELGDSAVYLCASSLDPASPLHFGNGTRLTVT.

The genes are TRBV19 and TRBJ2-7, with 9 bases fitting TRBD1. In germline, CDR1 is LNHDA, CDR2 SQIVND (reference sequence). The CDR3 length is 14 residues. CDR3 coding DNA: TGTGCTTCTGCCGGGACAGGGTCCTTGAACGAGCAGTACTTC. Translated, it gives CASAGTGSLNEQYF. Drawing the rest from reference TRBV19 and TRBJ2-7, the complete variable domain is DGGITQSPKYLFRKEGQNVTLSCEQNLNHDAMYWYRQDPGQGLRLIYYSQIVNDFQKGDIAEGYSVSREKKESFPLTVTSAQKNPTAFYLCASAGTGSLNEQYFGPGTRLTVT.

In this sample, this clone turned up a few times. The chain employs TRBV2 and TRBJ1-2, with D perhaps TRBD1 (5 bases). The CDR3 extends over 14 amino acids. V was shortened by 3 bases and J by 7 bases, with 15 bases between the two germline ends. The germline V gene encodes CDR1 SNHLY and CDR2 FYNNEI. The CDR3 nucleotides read TGTGCCAGCAGTGAGGGACGCGGCGCCCCTGGCTACACCTTC. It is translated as CASSEGRGAPGYTF.

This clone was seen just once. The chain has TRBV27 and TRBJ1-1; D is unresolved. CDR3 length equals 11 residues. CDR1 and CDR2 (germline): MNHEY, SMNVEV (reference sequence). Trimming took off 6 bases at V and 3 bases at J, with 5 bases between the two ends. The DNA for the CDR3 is TGTGCCAGCAGCCAAGACACTGAAGCTTTCTTT. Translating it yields CASSQDTEAFF.

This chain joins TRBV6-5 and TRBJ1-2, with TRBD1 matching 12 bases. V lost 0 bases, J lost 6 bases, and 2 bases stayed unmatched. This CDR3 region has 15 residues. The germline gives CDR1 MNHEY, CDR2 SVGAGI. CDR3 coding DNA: TGTGCCAGCAGTTACTCCGGGACAGGGGGCCATGGCTACACCTTC. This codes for CASSYSGTGGHGYTF.

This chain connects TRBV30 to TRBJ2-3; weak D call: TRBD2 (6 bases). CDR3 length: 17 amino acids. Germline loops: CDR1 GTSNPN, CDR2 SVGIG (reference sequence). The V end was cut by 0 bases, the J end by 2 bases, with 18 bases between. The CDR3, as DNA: TGTGCCTGGAGTGTATTATCGTTGGGGACTTTCACAGATACGCAGTATTTT. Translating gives CAWSVLSLGTFTDTQYF.

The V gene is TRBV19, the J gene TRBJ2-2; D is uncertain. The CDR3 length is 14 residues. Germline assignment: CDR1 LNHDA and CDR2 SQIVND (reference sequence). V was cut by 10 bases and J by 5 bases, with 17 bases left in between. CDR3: CATPVPQQTGELFF. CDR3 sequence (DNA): TGTGCCACCCCGGTCCCACAACAAACCGGGGAGCTGTTTTTT. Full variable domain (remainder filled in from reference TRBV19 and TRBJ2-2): DGGITQSPKYLFRKEGQNVTLSCEQNLNHDAMYWYRQDPGQGLRLIYYSQIVNDFQKGDIAEGYSVSREKKESFPLTVTSAQKNPTAFYLCATPVPQQTGELFFGEGSRLTVL.

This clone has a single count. CDR3 sequence: CASSQVLGQNYGYTF. CDR3 in DNA: TGTGCCAGCAGCCAAGTTCTTGGACAAAACTATGGCTACACCTTC. This chain joins TRBV14 and TRBJ1-2; D perhaps matches TRBD1 (5 bases). This CDR3 is built from 15 residues. Germline CDR1 SGHDN, CDR2 FVKESK. Trimming cost V 1 base and J 2 bases, with 11 bases left between them.

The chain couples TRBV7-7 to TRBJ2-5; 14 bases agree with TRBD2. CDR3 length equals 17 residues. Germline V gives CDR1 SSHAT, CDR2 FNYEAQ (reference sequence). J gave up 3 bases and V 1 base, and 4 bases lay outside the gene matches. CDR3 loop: CASSLGGLAGVKETQYF. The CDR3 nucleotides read TGTGCCAGCAGCTTAGGGGGACTAGCGGGAGTGAAAGAGACCCAGTACTTC.

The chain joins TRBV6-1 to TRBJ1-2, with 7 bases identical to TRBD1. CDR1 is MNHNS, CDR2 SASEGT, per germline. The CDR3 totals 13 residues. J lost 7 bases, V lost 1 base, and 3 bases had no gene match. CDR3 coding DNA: TGTGCCAGCAGTGAAGGACGACAGGGTGGCTACACCTTC. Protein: CASSEGRQGGYTF.

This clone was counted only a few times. In nucleotides, the CDR3 is TGTGCCTGGACCCCACAGGGACGGAGCACTGAAGCTTTCTTT. Protein: CAWTPQGRSTEAFF. V gene TRBV30 combines with J gene TRBJ1-1, with D maybe TRBD1 (6 bases). The CDR3 is 14 residues long. Trimming took off 4 bases at V and 4 bases at J, with 16 bases between the two ends. From germline, CDR1 is GTSNPN and CDR2 SVGIG (reference sequence).

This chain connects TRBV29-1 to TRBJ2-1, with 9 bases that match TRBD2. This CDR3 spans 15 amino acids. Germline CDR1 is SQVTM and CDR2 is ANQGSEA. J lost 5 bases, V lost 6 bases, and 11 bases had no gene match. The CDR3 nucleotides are TGCAGCGTCACCCCGACTAGCGGACCTAACAATGAGCAGTTCTTC. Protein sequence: CSVTPTSGPNNEQFF.

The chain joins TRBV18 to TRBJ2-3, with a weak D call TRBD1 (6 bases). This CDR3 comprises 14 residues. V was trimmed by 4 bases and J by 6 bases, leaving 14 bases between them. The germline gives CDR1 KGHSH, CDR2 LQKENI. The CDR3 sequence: CASSRDIGVDTQYF. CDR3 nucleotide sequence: TGTGCCAGCTCACGGGACATTGGGGTCGATACGCAGTATTTT.

Here the CDR3 reads CAWSKRSSGTLGNTIYF. In nucleotides, the CDR3 is TGTGCCTGGAGTAAGCGATCGAGCGGGACACTTGGAAACACCATATATTTT. The V call is TRBV30, the J call TRBJ1-3, with D possibly matching TRBD1 (6 bases). Germline CDR1 GTSNPN, CDR2 SVGIG (reference sequence). CDR3 length: 17 residues. V was cut by 2 bases and J by 3 bases, with 20 bases left in between.

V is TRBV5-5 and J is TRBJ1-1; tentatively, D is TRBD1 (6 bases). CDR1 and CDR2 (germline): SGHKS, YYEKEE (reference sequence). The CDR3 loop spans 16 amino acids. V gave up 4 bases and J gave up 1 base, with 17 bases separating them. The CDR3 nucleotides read TGTGCCAGCAGCAACCCGAGGGGGGCCCCGAACACTGAAGCTTTCTTT. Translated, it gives CASSNPRGAPNTEAFF. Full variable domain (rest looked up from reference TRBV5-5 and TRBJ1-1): DAGVTQSPTHLIKTRGQQVTLRCSPISGHKSVSWYQQVLGQGPQFIFQYYEKEERGRGNFPDRFSARQFPNYSSELNVNALLLGDSALYLCASSNPRGAPNTEAFFGQGTRLTVV.

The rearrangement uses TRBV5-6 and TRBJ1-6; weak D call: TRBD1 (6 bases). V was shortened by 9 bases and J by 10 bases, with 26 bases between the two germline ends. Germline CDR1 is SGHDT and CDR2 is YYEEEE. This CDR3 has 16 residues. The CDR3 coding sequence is TGTGCCACTAAAGCCGGGTGGTACAGGGAAGGATCACCCCTCCACTTT. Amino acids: CATKAGWYREGSPLHF.

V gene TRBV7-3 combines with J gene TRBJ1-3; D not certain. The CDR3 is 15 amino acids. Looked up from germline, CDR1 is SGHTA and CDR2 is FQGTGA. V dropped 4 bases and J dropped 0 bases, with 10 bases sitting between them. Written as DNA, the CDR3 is TGTGCCAGCAGCTCCCACGGTTACTCTGGAAACACCATATATTTT. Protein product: CASSSHGYSGNTIYF.

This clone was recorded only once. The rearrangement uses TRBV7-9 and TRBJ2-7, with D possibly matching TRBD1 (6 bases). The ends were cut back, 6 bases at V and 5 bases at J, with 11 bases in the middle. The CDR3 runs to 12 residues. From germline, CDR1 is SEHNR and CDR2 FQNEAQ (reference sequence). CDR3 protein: CASRYTGNEQYF. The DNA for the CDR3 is TGTGCCAGCAGATACACAGGGAACGAGCAGTACTTC.

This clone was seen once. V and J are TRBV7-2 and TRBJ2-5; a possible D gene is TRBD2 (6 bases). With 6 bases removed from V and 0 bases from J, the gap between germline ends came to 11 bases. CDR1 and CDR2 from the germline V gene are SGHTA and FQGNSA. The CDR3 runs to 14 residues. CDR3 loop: CASSPGLHQETQYF. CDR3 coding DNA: TGTGCCAGCAGTCCGGGACTTCACCAAGAGACCCAGTACTTC.

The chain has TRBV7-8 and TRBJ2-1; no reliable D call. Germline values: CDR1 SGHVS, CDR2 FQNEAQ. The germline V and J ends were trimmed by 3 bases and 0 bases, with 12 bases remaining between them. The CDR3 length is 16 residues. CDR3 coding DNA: TGTGCCAGCAGCTTGTACCGTGTCAGCTCCTACAATGAGCAGTTCTTC. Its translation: CASSLYRVSSYNEQFF.